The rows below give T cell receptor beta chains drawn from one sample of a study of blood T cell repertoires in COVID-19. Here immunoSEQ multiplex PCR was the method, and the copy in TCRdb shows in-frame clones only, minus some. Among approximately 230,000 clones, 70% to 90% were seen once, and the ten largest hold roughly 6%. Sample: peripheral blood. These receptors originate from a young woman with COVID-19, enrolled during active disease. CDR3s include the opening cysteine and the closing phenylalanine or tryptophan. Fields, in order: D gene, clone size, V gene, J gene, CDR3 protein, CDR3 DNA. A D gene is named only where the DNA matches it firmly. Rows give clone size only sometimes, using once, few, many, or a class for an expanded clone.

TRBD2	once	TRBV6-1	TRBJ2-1	CASSEIGVPGLAGGQREQFF	TGTGCCAGCAGTGAAATAGGGGTGCCCGGACTAGCGGGAGGGCAACGAGAGCAGTTCTTC
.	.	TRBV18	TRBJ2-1	CATTPSTRGRGSSYNEQFF	TGTGCCACCACTCCGTCCACTAGGGGAAGGGGGAGCTCCTACAATGAGCAGTTCTTC
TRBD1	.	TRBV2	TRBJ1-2	CASRTGQNYGYTF	TGTGCCAGCAGGACAGGGCAAAACTATGGCTACACCTTC
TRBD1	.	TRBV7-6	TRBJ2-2	CASSPRTGKDGELFF	TGTGCCAGCAGCCCACGGACAGGGAAGGACGGGGAGCTGTTTTTT
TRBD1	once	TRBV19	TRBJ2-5	CASSIGGGGETQYF	TGTGCCAGTAGTATAGGAGGGGGCGGTGAGACCCAGTACTTC
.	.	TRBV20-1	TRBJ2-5	CSASLPGQETQYF	TGCAGTGCTAGTCTACCGGGGCAAGAGACCCAGTACTTC
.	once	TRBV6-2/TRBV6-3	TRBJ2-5	CASSYELGVAHSGTETQYF	TGTGCCAGCAGTTACGAGCTCGGGGTGGCGCACTCCGGTACAGAGACCCAGTACTTC
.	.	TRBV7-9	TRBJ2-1	CASSLGTPFTRSLF	TGTGCCAGCAGCTTAGGGACTCCGTTCACCCGCAGTCTCTTC
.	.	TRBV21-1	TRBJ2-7	CASSTGTGYEQYF	TGTGCCAGCAGCACCGGGACAGGGTACGAGCAGTACTTC
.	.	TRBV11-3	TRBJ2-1	CASSLVGPRDEQFF	TGTGCCAGCAGCCTCGTCGGGCCGAGGGATGAGCAGTTCTTC
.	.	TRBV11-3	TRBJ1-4	CASSFRGSTNEKLFF	TGTGCCAGCAGCTTTCGGGGGAGTACTAATGAAAAACTGTTTTTT
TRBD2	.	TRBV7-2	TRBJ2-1	CASSEDLLRGGANEQFF	TGTGCCAGCAGCGAGGATCTGCTGCGGGGGGGGGCCAATGAGCAGTTCTTC
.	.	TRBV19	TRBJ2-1	CASSQGGGYNEQFF	TGTGCCAGTAGTCAAGGGGGGGGATACAATGAGCAGTTCTTC
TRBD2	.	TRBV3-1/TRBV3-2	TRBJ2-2	CASSQSVAGHTGELFF	TGTGCCAGCAGCCAATCGGTAGCGGGGCACACCGGGGAGCTGTTTTTT
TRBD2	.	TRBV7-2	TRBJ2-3	CASRRRLAGHTDTQYF	TGTGCCAGCAGGCGGCGACTAGCGGGGCACACAGATACGCAGTATTTT
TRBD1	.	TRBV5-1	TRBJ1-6	CASSLAGDRGGSPLHF	TGCGCCAGCAGCTTGGCCGGGGACAGGGGAGGATCACCCCTCCACTTT
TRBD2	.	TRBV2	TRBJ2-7	CASKKPGLAGYEQYF	TGTGCCAGCAAGAAACCGGGACTAGCAGGTTACGAGCAGTACTTC
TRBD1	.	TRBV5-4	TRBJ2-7	CASSLGQGAREQYF	TGTGCCAGCAGCTTGGGACAGGGGGCGCGCGAGCAGTACTTC
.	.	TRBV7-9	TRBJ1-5	CASSLDGGRSSNQPQHF	TGTGCCAGCAGCTTAGACGGGGGGAGATCTAGCAATCAGCCCCAGCATTTT
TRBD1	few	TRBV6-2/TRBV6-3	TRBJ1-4	CASSYQSGTAQKLFF	TGTGCCAGCAGTTACCAATCCGGGACAGCTCAAAAACTGTTTTTT
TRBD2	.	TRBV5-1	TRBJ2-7	CASSPGGGDEQYF	TGCGCCAGCAGCCCTGGGGGGGGAGACGAGCAGTACTTC
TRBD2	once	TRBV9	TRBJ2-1	CASSVDLSGRPLFF	TGTGCCAGCAGCGTAGATCTTAGCGGGAGGCCACTGTTCTTC
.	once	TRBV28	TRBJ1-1	CASSPRGEFFPPGAFF	TGTGCCAGCAGTCCCAGAGGTGAGTTCTTCCCCCCTGGAGCTTTCTTT
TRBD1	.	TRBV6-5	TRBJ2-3	CASSFTGDTDTQYF	TGTGCCAGCAGTTTTACAGGGGATACAGATACGCAGTATTTT
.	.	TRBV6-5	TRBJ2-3	CASSYSWGISDTQYF	TGTGCCAGCAGTTACTCTTGGGGCATTTCAGATACGCAGTATTTT
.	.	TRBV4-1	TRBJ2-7	CASSQESIGDRSAVGQYF	TGCGCCAGCAGCCAAGAAAGTATCGGAGACAGGAGTGCTGTTGGGCAGTACTTC
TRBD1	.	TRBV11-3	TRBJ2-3	CASRTGTGGPDTQYF	TGTGCCAGCAGAACCGGGACAGGGGGCCCAGATACGCAGTATTTT
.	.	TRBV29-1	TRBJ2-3	CSVDFNRQAPAFTDTQYF	TGCAGCGTGGATTTTAATAGACAGGCGCCAGCGTTCACAGATACGCAGTATTTT
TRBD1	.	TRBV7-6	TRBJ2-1	CASSQGQGFHNEQFF	TGTGCCAGCAGCCAAGGACAGGGTTTCCACAATGAGCAGTTCTTC